This TCR beta chain was obtained from a study of cytotoxic CD8 clonotypes in ibrutinib-treated CLL. Study-wide findings and caveats: Baseline levels of clonality went above those of age-matched healthy donors and moved with circulating CD8+ T-cell counts.

Here immunoSEQ multiplex PCR was the method, and the copy in TCRdb shows in-frame clones only, minus some. The sample records 300,000 or so clones, 67% being singletons. Turning to this clone: Its target is not known.

The material sequenced was PBMCs, taken after 36 months of ibrutinib treatment. The sequence came from a human donor with chronic lymphocytic leukemia.

CDR3 DNA sequence: TGTGCCAGCGGGAGGGAACTAGCGGTCTACGAGCAGTACTTC. Translating it yields CASGRELAVYEQYF. V usage is TRBV27 and J usage is TRBJ2-7, with 8 bases that match TRBD2. V lost 8 bases to trimming and J lost 3 bases; unmatched junction nucleotides: 9. The CDR3 extends over 14 amino acids. Germline-derived CDR1 and CDR2 are MNHEY and SMNVEV (reference sequence).